This TCR beta chain was sequenced during a study of T cells after somatic rescue of genetic block. Libraries were prepared by immunoSEQ multiplex PCR; TCRdb keeps only in-frame clonotypes and omits some of them. The data hold around 52,000 clones, with 90% to 97% observed a single time. The V gene's germline CDR1 is SGHNT and CDR2 YENEEA. This CDR3 region has 15 residues. Trimming cost V 0 bases and J 8 bases, with 13 bases left between them. The TCR was taken from a child less than two years old. Sequences were obtained from peripheral blood mononuclear cells (PBMCs). The J gene is TRBJ2-2, the V gene TRBV11-3; unclear D gene. CDR3 sequence (DNA): TGTGCCAGCAGCTTAGATACCCACCCGGCTGGGGAGCTGTTTTTT. Protein product: CASSLDTHPAGELFF.